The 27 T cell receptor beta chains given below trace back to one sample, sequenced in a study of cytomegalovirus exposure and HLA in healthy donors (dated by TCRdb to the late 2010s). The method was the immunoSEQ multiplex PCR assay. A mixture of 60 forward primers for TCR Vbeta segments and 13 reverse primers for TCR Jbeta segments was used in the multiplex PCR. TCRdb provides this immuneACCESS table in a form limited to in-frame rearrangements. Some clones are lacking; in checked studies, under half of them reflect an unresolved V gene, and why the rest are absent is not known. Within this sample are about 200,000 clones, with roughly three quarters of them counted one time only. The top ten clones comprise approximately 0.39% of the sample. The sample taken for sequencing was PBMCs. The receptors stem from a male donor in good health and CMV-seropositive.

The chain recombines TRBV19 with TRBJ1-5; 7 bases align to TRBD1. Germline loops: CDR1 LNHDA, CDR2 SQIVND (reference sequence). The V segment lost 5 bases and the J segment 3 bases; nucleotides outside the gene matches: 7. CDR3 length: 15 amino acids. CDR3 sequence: CASSLQQGDNQPQHF. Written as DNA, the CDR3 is TGTGCCAGTAGTCTACAGCAGGGGGACAATCAGCCCCAGCATTTT.

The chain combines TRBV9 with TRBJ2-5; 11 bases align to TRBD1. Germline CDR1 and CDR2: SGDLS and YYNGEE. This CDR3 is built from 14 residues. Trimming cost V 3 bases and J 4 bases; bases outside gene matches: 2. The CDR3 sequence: CASSGTGGGETQYF. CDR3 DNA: TGTGCCAGCAGCGGGACAGGGGGCGGAGAGACCCAGTACTTC.

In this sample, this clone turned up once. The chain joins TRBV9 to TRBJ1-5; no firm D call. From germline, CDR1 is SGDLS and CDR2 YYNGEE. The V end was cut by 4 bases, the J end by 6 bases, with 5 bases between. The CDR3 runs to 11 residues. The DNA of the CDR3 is TGTGCCAGCAGCCAGGCTCAGCCCCAGCATTTT. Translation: CASSQAQPQHF.

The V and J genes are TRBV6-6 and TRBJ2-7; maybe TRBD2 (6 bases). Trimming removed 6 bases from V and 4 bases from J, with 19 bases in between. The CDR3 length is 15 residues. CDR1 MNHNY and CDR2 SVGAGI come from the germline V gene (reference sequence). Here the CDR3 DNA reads TGTGCCAGCAGACCACAGGAGGGACGGGGATACGAGCAGTACTTC. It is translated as CASRPQEGRGYEQYF.

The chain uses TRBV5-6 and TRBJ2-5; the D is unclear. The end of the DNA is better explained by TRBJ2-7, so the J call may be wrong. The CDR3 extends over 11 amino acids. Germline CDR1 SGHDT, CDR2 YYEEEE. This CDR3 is CASSSSYEQYF. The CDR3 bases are TGTGCCAGCAGCTCCTCCTACGAGCAGTACTTC.

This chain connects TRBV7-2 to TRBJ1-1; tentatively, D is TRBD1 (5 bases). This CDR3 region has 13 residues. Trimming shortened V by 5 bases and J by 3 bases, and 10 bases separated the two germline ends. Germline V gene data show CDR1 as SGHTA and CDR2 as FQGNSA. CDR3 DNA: TGTGCCAGCAGCGAACAGGCCTACACTGAAGCTTTCTTT. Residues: CASSEQAYTEAFF.

CDR3 protein: CASTLGGGGYTF. CDR3 DNA: TGTGCCAGCACCTTGGGTGGCGGTGGCTACACCTTC. The chain has TRBV7-2 and TRBJ1-2; D unresolved. The CDR3 spans 12 residues. Germline V lookup: CDR1 SGHTA, CDR2 FQGNSA. The V end was cut by 7 bases, the J end by 7 bases, with 13 bases between.

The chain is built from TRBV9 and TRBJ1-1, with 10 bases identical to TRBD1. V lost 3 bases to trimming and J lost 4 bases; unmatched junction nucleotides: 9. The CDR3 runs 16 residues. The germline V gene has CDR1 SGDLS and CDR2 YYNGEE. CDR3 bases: TGTGCCAGCAGCGCGTCCGGGACAGGGGATGCCACTGAAGCTTTCTTT. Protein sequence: CASSASGTGDATEAFF.

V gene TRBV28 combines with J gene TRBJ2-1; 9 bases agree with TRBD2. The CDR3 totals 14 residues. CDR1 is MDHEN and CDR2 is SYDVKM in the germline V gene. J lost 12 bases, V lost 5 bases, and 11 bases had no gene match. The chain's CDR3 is CASSTTSGEGVQFF. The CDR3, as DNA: TGTGCCAGCAGTACGACTAGCGGAGAAGGGGTGCAGTTCTTC.

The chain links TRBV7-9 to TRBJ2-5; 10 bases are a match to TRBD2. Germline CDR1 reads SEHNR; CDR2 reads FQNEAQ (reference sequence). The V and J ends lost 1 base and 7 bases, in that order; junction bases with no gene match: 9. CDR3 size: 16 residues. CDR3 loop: CASSLVSGGAFATQYF. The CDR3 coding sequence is TGTGCCAGCAGCTTAGTGAGCGGGGGGGCCTTTGCGACCCAGTACTTC.

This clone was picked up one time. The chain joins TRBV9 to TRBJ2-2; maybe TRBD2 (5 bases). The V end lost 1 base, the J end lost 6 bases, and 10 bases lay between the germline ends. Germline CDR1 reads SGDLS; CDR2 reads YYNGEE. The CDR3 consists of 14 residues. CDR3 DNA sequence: TGTGCCAGCAGCGTAATGGGGAGCGCCGGGGAGCTGTTTTTT. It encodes CASSVMGSAGELFF. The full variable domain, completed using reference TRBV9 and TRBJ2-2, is DSGVTQTPKHLITATGQRVTLRCSPRSGDLSVYWYQQSLDQGLQFLIQYYNGEERAKGNILERFSAQQFPDLHSELNLSSLELGDSALYFCASSVMGSAGELFFGEGSRLTVL.

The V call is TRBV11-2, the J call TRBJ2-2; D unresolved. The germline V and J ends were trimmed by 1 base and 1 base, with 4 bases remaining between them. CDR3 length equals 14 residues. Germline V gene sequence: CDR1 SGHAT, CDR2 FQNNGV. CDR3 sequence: CASSLGGNTGELFF. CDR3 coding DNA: TGTGCCAGCAGCTTAGGAGGGAACACCGGGGAGCTGTTTTTT.

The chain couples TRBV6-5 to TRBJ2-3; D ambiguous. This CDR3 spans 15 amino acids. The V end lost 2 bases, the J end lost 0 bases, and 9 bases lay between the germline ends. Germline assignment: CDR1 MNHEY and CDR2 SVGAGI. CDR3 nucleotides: TGTGCCAGCAGTTACGTATCTGTCAGCACAGATACGCAGTATTTT. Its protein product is CASSYVSVSTDTQYF.

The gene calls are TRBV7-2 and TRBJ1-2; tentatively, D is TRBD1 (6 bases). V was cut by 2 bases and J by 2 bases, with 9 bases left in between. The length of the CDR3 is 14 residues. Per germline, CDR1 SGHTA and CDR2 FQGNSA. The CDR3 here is CASSLSQGNYGYTF. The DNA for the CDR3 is TGTGCCAGCAGCTTAAGTCAGGGGAACTATGGCTACACCTTC.

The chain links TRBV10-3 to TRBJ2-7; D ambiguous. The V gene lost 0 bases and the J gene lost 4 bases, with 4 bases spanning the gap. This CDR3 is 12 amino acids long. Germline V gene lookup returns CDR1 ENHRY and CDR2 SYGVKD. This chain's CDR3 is CAISESHYEQYF. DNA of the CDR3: TGTGCCATCAGTGAGTCCCATTACGAGCAGTACTTC.

CDR3 residues: CASSLPAGQITGNTIYF. The CDR3 coding sequence is TGTGCCAGCAGCCTTCCGGCCGGACAGATAACTGGAAACACCATATATTTT. J is TRBJ1-3 and V is TRBV7-9; perhaps TRBD1 as D (6 bases). From germline, CDR1 is SEHNR and CDR2 FQNEAQ (reference sequence). Trimming took off 5 bases at V and 2 bases at J, with 19 bases between the two ends. The CDR3 has 17 residues.

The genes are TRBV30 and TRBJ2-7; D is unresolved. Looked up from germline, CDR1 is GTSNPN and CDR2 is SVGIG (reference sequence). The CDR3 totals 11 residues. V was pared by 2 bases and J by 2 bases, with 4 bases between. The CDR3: CAWSLTYEQYF. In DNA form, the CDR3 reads TGTGCCTGGAGTTTAACCTACGAGCAGTACTTC. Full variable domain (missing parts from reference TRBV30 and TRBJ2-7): SQTIHQWPATLVQPVGSPLSLECTVEGTSNPNLYWYRQAAGRGLQLLFYSVGIGQISSEVPQNLSASRPQDRQFILSSKKLLLSDSGFYLCAWSLTYEQYFGPGTRLTVT.

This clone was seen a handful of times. In DNA, the CDR3 is TGTGCCAGCAGCGGATGGACAGGGAATAATGAGCAGTTCTTC. Its translation: CASSGWTGNNEQFF. The J gene is TRBJ2-1, the V gene TRBV7-2; 8 positions match TRBD1. Germline lookup yields CDR1 SGHTA and CDR2 FQGNSA. With V trimmed by 5 bases and J by 7 bases, 7 bases remained unmatched. The CDR3 is made up of 14 amino acids.

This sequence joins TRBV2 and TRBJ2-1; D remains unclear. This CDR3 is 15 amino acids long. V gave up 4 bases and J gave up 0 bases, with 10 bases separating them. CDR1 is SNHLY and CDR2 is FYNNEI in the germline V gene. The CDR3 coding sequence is TGTGCCAGCAGTGCCGACTCTAGCTCCTACAATGAGCAGTTCTTC. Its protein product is CASSADSSSYNEQFF.

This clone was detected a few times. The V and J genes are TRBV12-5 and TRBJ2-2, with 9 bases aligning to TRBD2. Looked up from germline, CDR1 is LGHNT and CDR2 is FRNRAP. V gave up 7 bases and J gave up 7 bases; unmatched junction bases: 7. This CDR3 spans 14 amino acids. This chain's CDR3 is CASAKREEGGELFF. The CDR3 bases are TGTGCTAGTGCCAAGCGGGAGGAGGGCGGGGAGCTGTTTTTT.

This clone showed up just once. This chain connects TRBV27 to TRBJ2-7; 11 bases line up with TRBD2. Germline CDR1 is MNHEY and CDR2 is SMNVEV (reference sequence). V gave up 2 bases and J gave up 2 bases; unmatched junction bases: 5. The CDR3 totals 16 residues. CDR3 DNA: TGTGCCAGCAGTTTACGGGGACTAGCGGCTACCTACGAGCAGTACTTC. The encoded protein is CASSLRGLAATYEQYF.

The CDR3 nucleotides are TGTGCCAGTAACAGGGGGGATACAGATACGCAGTATTTT. This codes for CASNRGDTDTQYF. The chain carries TRBV19 and TRBJ2-3; the match to TRBD1 covers 8 bases. CDR1 is LNHDA, CDR2 SQIVND, per germline (reference sequence). The trim removed 7 bases at V and 3 bases at J, leaving 3 bases unmatched. This CDR3 has 13 residues.

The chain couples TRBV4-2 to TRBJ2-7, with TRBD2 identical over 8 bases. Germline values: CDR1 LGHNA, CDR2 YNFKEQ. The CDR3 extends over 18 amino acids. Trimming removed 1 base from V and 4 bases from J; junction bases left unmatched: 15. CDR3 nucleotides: TGTGCCAGCAGCCAAGCCAAGAGCCGGGGGGGGACCCTTTACGAGCAGTACTTC. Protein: CASSQAKSRGGTLYEQYF.

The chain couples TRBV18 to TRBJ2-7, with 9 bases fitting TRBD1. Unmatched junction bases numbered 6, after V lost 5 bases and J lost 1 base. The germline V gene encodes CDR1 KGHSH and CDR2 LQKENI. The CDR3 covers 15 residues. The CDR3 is CASSWTGDGSYEQYF. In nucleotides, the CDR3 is TGTGCCAGCTCATGGACAGGGGATGGGTCCTACGAGCAGTACTTC.

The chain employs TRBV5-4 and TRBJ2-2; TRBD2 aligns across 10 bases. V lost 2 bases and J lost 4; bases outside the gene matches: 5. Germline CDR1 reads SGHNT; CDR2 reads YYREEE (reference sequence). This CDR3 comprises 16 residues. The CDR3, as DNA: TGTGCCAGCAGCTTTGACCCTAGCGGGGGCACCGGGGAGCTGTTTTTT. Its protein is CASSFDPSGGTGELFF.

The CDR3 loop is CASSLSQGGGGELFF. The CDR3 DNA sequence: TGCGCCAGCAGCCTTTCACAGGGCGGCGGCGGGGAGCTGTTTTTT. V and J are TRBV5-1 and TRBJ2-2; D is possibly TRBD1 (6 bases). V lost 4 bases and J 7 bases, leaving 17 bases between the germline ends. Germline-derived CDR1 and CDR2 are SGHRS and YFSETQ. The CDR3 is 15 residues long.

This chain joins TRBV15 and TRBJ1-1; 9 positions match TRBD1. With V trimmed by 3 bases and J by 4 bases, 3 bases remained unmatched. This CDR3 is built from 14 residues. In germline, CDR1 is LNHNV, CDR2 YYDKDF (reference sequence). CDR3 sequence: CATSRDRGGTEAFF. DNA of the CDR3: TGTGCCACCAGCAGGGACAGGGGTGGCACTGAAGCTTTCTTT.